The clone carrying this TCR beta chain was seen a handful of times. The target antigen is unknown. This sample stems from a study of beta chain features in type 1 diabetes. The study's findings and limits: Type 1 diabetes patients had moderately but significantly shorter TCRB CDR3s in all four CD4+ subsets.

Of the isolated RNA, all was reverse transcribed, and so the sequenced material was expressed TCRB transcripts. The assay was immunoSEQ multiplex PCR, and TCRdb's table has in-frame clones only and misses some. This table has around 360,000 clones, roughly 12% appearing once. Trimming removed 3 bases from V and 5 bases from J; junction bases left unmatched: 8. CDR3 size: 15 residues. From germline, CDR1 is LNHDA and CDR2 SQIVND (reference sequence). Heparinised blood was drawn once per donor, averaging roughly 110 mL. This clonotype originated in a woman aged 18-30 years with type 1 diabetes. This rearrangement joins TRBV19 to TRBJ2-5, with 8 bases aligning to TRBD1. Sequencing was done on a sample of naive CD4+ T cells from blood. In DNA, the CDR3 is TGTGCCAGTAGTATGGCCAGGGGGCGAGTGGAGACCCAGTACTTC. It yields the protein CASSMARGRVETQYF.